This T cell receptor (beta chain) came from a study of CD8 T cells in ankylosing spondylitis. TCRdb re-analysed the 5' RACE reads in MiXCR, keeping a single row per CDR3 protein. This table holds more than 600,000 distinct CDR3 sequences, under 20% found once. Study-level findings and limits: Fewer than ten highly homologous variants made up a TCR beta motif that seemed to typify ankylosing spondylitis blood.

On this clonotype: Its antigen remains unidentified.

The sample comprised blood, either unsorted or a sorted T cell fraction (not recorded which). This TCR was recovered from a male donor with ankylosing spondylitis.

CDR3 nucleotides: TGTGCCAGCAGTCCGCCAGGACGGACGGGGGACGAGCAGTACTTC. Protein product: CASSPPGRTGDEQYF. The chain links TRBV6-1 to TRBJ2-7; perhaps TRBD2 as D (6 bases). The CDR3 is 15 residues long. The V end was cut by 5 bases, the J end by 5 bases, with 19 bases between. Per the germline V gene, CDR1 is MNHNS and CDR2 is SASEGT.